These T cell receptor beta chains were read from a single sample in a study of early T cells in non-severe SARS-CoV-2 infection. Using its own MiXCR run on the 5' RACE reads, TCRdb lists one record per CDR3 protein. This sample has around 60,000 distinct CDR3 sequences, with about an eighth found just once. Input material: whole blood. The receptors here all came from an adult who was a healthcare worker with PCR-confirmed SARS-CoV-2 infection or an uninfected control (not recorded which). Both conserved end residues are part of each CDR3. A D gene is named only where the DNA matches it firmly. Clone sizes are given selectively: once, few, many, or a class where the clone is expanded.

NA,TRBV5-4,TRBJ2-3,NA,CASSLGRTEAQPEYF,TGTGCCAGCAGCCTCGGTCGCACAGAGGCCCAGCCGGAGTATTTT
many,TRBV5-1,TRBJ2-3,NA,CASSLAEPYADTQYF,TGCGCCAGCAGCTTGGCAGAGCCCTACGCAGATACGCAGTATTTT
many,TRBV20-1,TRBJ2-1,TRBD2,CSARDRSGGGDEQFF,TGCAGTGCTAGAGATCGCAGCGGGGGTGGGGATGAGCAGTTCTTC
NA,TRBV11-1,TRBJ2-1,TRBD1,CASSHRGGHLGQFF,TGTGCCAGCAGCCACAGGGGCGGACACCTGGGGCAGTTCTTC
many,TRBV2,TRBJ2-3,TRBD1,CASSEVQGASGTQYF,TGTGCCAGCAGTGAAGTCCAGGGGGCGTCAGGAACGCAGTATTTT
many,TRBV4-3,TRBJ2-1,TRBD1,CASSLRQGAYNEQFF,TGCGCCAGCAGCCTTAGACAGGGGGCATACAATGAGCAGTTCTTC
NA,TRBV2,TRBJ2-5,NA,CASSGAQLGQETQYF,TGTGCCAGCAGTGGGGCCCAGTTAGGTCAAGAGACCCAGTACTTC
many,TRBV7-3,TRBJ1-2,TRBD1,CASSQGGQGAEGYTF,TGTGCCAGCAGCCAGGGGGGACAGGGGGCAGAGGGCTACACCTTC
many,TRBV6-5,TRBJ2-5,TRBD2,CASTPSGRGRETQYF,TGTGCCAGCACCCCTAGCGGGAGGGGAAGAGAGACCCAGTACTTC
many,TRBV28,TRBJ2-2,NA,CASSRRGWNTGELFF,TGTGCCAGCAGTCGCCGGGGCTGGAACACCGGGGAGCTGTTTTTT